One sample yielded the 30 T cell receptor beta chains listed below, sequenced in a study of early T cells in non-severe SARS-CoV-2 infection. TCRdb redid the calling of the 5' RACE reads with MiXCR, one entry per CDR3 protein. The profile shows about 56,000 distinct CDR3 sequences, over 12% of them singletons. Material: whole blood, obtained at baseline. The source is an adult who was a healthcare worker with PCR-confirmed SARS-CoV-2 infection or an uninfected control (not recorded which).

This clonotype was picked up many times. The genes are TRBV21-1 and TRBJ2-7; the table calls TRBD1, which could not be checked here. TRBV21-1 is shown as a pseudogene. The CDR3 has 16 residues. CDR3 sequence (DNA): TGTGCCAGCAGCAGCCCGGGGCGGCGGAGGTCCTACGAGCAGTACTTC. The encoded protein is CASSSPGRRRSYEQYF.

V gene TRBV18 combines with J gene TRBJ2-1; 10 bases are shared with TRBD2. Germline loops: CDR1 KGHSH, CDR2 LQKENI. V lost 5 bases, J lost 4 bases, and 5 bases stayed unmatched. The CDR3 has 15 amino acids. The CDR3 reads CASSEAGGLYNEQFF. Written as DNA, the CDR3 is TGTGCCAGCTCAGAAGCGGGAGGGCTTTACAATGAGCAGTTCTTC.

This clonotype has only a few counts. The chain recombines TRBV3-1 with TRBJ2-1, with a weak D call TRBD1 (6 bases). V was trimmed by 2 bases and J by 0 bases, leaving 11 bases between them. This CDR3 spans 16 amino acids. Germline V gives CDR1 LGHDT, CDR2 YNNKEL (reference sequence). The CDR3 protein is CASSQRPGVSYNEQFF. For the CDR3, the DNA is TGTGCCAGCAGCCAACGGCCAGGGGTCTCCTACAATGAGCAGTTCTTC.

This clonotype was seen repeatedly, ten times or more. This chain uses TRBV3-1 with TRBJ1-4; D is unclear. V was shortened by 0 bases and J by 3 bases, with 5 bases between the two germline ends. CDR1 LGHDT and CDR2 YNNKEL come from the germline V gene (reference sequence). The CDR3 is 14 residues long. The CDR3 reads CASSQEGSNEKLFF. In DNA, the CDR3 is TGTGCCAGCAGCCAAGAGGGTTCTAATGAAAAACTGTTTTTT.

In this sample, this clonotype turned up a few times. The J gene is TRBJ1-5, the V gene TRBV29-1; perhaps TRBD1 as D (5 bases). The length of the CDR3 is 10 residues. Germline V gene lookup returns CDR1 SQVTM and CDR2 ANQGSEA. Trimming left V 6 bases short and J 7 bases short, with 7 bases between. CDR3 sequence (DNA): TGCAGCGTCCGGGGGCAGCCCCAGCATTTT. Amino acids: CSVRGQPQHF.

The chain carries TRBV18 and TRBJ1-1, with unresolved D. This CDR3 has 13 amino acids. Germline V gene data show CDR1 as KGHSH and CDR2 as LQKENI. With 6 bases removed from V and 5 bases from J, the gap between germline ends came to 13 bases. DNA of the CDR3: TGTGCCAGCTCGGCGGGGAAGTCGACTGAAGCTTTCTTT. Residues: CASSAGKSTEAFF.

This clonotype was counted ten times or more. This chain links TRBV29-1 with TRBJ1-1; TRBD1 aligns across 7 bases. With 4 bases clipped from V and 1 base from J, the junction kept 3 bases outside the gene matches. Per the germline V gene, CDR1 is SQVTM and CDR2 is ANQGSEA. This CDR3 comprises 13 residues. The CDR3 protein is CSVATGANTEAFF. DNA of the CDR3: TGCAGCGTTGCCACAGGGGCGAACACTGAAGCTTTCTTT.

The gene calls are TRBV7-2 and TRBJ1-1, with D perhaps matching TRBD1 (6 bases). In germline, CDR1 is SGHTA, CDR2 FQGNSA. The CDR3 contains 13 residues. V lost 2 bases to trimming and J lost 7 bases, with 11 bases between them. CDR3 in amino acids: CASSLLGQFEAFF. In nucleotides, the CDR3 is TGTGCCAGCAGCTTATTAGGACAGTTTGAAGCTTTCTTT.

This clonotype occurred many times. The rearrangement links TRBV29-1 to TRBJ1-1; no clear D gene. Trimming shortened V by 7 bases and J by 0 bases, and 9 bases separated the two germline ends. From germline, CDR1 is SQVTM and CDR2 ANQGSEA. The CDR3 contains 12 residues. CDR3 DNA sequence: TGCAGCGCCGAGCTCCTGAACACTGAAGCTTTCTTT. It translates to CSAELLNTEAFF.

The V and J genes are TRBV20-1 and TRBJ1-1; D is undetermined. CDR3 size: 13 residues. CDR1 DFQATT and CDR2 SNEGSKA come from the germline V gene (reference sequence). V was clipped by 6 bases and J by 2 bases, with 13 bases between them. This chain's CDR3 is CSATHPSNTEAFF. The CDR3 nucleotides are TGCAGTGCCACACATCCCTCCAACACTGAAGCTTTCTTT.

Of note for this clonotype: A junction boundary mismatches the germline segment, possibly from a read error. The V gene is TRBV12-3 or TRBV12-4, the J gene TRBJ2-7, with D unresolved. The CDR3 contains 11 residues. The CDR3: CASSANTILIF. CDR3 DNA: TGTGCCAGCAGTGCAAATACCATATTGATTTTC.

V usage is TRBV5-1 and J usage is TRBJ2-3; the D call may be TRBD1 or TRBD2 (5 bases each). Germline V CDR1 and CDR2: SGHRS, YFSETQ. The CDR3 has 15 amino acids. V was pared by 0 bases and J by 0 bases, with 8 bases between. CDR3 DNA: TGCGCCAGCAGCTTGGCTGGGGGTAGCACAGATACGCAGTATTTT. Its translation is CASSLAGGSTDTQYF.

The CDR3 DNA is TGTGCCAGCAGCCCGGGACTAGTATTTCGGATGTTCTTC. It yields the protein CASSPGLVFRMFF. V is TRBV3-1 and J is TRBJ2-1; TRBD2 matches 8 bases. From germline, CDR1 is LGHDT and CDR2 YNNKEL (reference sequence). V lost 4 bases, J lost 15 bases, and 11 bases stayed unmatched. This CDR3 region has 13 residues.

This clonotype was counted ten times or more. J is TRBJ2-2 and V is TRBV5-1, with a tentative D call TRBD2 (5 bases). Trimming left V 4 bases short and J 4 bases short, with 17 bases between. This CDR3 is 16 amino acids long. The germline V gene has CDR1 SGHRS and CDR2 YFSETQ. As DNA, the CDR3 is TGCGCCAGCAGCCCTCGGGGAATAACAACCACCGGGGAGCTGTTTTTT. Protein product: CASSPRGITTTGELFF.

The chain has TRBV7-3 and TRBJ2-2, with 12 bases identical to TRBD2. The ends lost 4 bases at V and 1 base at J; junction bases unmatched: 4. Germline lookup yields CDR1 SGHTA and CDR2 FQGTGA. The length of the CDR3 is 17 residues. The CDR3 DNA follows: TGTGCCAGCAGCTCGCCGGGACTAGCGGGGAACACCGGGGAGCTGTTTTTT. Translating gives CASSSPGLAGNTGELFF.

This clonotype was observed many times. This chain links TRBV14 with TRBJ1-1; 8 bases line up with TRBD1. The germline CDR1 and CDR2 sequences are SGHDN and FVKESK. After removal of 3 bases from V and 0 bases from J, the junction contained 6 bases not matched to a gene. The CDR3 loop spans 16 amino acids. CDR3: CASSHLGQGLNTEAFF. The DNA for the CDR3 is TGTGCCAGCAGCCATTTAGGACAGGGTCTGAACACTGAAGCTTTCTTT.

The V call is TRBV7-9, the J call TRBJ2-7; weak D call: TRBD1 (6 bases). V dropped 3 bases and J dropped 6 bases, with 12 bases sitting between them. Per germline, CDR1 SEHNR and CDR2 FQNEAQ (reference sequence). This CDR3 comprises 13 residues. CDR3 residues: CASSFGQSTEQYF. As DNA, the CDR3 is TGTGCCAGCAGCTTCGGACAGTCTACCGAGCAGTACTTC.

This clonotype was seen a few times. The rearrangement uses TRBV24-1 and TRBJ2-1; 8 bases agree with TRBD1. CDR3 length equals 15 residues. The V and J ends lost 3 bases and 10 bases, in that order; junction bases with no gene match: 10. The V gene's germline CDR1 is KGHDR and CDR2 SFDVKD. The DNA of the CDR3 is TGTGCCACCAGTGATCCCCGTTCAGGGGGCCGGGAGCAGTTCTTC. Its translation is CATSDPRSGGREQFF.

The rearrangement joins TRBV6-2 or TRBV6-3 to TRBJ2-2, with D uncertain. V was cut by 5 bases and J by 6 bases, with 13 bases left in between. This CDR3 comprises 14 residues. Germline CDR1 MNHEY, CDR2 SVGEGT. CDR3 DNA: TGTGCCAGCAGTCCTTCTTTAGAGCCCGGGGAGCTGTTTTTT. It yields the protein CASSPSLEPGELFF.

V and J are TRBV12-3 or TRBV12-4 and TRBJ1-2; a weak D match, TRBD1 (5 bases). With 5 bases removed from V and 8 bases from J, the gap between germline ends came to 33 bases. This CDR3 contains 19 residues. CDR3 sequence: CASSQGTWTTGAMRGGYTF. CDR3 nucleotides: TGTGCCAGCAGTCAGGGCACATGGACCACAGGCGCGATGCGGGGAGGCTACACCTTC.

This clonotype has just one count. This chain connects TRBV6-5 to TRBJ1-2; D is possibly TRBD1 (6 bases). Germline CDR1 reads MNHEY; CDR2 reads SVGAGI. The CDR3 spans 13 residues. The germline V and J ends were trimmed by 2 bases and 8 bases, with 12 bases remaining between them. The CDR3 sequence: CASSYQPGGGYTF. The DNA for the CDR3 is TGTGCCAGCAGTTACCAGCCGGGGGGCGGCTACACCTTC.

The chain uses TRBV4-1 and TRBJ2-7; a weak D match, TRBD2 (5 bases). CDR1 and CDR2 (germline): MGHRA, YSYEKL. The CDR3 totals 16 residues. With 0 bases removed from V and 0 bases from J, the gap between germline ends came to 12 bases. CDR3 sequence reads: CASSQEPSLFSYEQYF. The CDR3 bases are TGCGCCAGCAGCCAAGAACCTAGCCTATTCTCCTACGAGCAGTACTTC.

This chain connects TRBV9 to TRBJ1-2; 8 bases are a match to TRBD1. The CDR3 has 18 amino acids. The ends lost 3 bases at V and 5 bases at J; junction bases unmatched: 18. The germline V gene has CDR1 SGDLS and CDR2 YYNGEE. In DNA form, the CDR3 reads TGTGCCAGCAGCGATTACCATACTGCCGGGACAGGAGGTTATGGCTACACCTTC. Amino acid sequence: CASSDYHTAGTGGYGYTF.

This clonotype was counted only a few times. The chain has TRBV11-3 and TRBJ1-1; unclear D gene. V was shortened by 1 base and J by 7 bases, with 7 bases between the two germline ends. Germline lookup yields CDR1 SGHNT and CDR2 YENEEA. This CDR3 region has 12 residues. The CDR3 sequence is CASSLVGGEAFF. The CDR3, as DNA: TGTGCCAGCAGCTTAGTGGGCGGTGAAGCTTTCTTT.

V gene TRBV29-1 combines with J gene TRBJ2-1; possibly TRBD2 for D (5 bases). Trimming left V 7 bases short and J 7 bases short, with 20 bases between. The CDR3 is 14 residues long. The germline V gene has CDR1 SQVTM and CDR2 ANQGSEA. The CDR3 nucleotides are TGCAGCGCCCCCCGGGGTGACTATGGAAATGAGCAGTTCTTC. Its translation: CSAPRGDYGNEQFF.

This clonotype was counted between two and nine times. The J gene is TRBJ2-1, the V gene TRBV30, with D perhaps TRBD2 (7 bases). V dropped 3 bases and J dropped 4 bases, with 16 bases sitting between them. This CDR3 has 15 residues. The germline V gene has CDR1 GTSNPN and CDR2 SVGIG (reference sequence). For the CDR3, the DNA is TGTGCCTGGAGCGTATTCGGGGGGCCATACAATGAGCAGTTCTTC. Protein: CAWSVFGGPYNEQFF.

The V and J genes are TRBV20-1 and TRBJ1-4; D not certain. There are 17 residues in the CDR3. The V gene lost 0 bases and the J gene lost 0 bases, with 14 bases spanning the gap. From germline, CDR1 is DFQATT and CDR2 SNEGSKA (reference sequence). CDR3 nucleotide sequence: TGCAGTGCTAGAGATACGGGGATAAGGGCAACTAATGAAAAACTGTTTTTT. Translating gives CSARDTGIRATNEKLFF.

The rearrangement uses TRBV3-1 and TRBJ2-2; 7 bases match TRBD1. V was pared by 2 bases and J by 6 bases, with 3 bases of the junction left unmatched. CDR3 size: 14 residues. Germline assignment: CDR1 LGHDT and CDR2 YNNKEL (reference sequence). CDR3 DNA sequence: TGTGCCAGCAGCCAAACAGGGGTCGCCGGGGAGCTGTTTTTT. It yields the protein CASSQTGVAGELFF.

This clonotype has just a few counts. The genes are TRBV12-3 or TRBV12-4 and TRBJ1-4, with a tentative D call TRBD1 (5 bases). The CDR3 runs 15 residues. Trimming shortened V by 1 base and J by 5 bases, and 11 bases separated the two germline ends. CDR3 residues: CASSLGYGGNEKLFF. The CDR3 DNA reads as TGTGCCAGCAGTTTAGGTTATGGGGGAAATGAAAAACTGTTTTTT.

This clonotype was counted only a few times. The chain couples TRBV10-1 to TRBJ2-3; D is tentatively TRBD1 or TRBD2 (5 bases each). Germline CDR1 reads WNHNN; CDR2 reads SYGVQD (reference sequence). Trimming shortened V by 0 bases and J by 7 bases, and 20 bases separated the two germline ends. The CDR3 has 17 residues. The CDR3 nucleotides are TGCGCCAGCAGTGAGTCTGGGGCTAGTCGCCCGGGGAATACGCAGTATTTT. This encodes CASSESGASRPGNTQYF.